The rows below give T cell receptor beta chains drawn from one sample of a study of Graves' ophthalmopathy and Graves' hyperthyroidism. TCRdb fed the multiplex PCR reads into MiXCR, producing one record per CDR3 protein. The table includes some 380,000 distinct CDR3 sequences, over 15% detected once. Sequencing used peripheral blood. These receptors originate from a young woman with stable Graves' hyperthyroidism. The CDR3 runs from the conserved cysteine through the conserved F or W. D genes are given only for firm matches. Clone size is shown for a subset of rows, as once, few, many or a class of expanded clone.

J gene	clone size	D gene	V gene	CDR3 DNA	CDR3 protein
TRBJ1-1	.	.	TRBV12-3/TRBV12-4	TGTGCCAGCAGTTTTGAGGGGGGGAACACTGAAGCTTTCTTT	CASSFEGGNTEAFF
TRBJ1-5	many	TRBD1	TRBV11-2	TGTGCCAGCAGCGCAAGGACAGGGGGCGGCAATCAGCCCCAGCATTTT	CASSARTGGGNQPQHF
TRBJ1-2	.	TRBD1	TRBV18	TGTGCCAGCTCACCGCCCCGGGACAGTTATGGCTACACCTTC	CASSPPRDSYGYTF
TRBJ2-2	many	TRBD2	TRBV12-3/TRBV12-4	TGTGCCAGCAGTTTGGAAGCGGGGGGAAACACCGGGGAGCTGTTTTTT	CASSLEAGGNTGELFF
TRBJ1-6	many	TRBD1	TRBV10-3	TGTGCCATCAGTGAACCGGGACAGGCTACCTATAGATCACCCCTCCACTTT	CAISEPGQATYRSPLHF
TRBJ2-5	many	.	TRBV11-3	TGTGCCAGCAGCCCCCGGGACGACCGTCAAGAGACCCAGTACTTC	CASSPRDDRQETQYF
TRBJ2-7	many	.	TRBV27	TGTGCCAGCAGTGACAGGACTCGCCTCCCCTACGAGCAGTACTTC	CASSDRTRLPYEQYF
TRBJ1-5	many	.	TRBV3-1	TGTGCCAGCAGCCAAGACTCGACGGGGTCCATTCGGCATTTT	CASSQDSTGSIRHF
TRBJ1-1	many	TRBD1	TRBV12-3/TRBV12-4	TGTGCCAGCAGCCGGGGACAGTCGAACACTGAAGCTTTCTTT	CASSRGQSNTEAFF
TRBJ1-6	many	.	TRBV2	TGTGCCAGCAGACTACAGGGAGAGGGTTCACCCCTCCACTTT	CASRLQGEGSPLHF
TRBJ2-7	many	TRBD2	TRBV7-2	TGTGCCAGCAGCCCTCACAATAGCGGGGGATTCAACGAGCAGTACTTC	CASSPHNSGGFNEQYF